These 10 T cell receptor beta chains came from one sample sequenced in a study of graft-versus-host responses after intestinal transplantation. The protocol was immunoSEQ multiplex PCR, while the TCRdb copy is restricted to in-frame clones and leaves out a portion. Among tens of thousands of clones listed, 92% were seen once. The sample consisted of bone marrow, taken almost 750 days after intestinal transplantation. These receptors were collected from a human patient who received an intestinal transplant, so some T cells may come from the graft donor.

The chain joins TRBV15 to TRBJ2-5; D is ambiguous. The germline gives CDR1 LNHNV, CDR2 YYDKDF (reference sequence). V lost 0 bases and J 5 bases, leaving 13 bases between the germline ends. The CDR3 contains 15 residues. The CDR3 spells CATSRDLTRIETQYF. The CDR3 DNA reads TGTGCCACCAGCAGAGATCTTACCAGAATCGAGACCCAGTACTTC.

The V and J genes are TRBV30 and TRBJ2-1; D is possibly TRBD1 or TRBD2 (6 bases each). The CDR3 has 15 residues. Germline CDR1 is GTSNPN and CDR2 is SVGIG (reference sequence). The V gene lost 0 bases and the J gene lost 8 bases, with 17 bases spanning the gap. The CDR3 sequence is CAWSVWGAPGDEQFF. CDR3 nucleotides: TGTGCCTGGAGTGTTTGGGGGGCCCCGGGGGATGAGCAGTTCTTC.

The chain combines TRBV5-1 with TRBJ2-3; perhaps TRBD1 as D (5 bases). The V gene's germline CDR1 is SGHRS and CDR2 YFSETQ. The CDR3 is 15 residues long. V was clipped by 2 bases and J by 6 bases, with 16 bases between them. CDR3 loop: CASSFLGARSDTQYF. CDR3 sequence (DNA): TGCGCCAGCAGCTTCTTAGGGGCCCGGTCGGATACGCAGTATTTT.

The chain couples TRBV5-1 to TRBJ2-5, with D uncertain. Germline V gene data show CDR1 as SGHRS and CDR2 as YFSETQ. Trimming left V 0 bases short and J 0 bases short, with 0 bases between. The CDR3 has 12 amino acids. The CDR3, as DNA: TGCGCCAGCAGCTTGGACCAAGAGACCCAGTACTTC. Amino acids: CASSLDQETQYF.

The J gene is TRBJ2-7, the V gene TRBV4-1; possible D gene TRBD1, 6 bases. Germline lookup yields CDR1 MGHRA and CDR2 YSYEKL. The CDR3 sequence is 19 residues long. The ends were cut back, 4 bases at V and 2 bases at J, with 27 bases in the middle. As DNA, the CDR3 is TGCGCCAGCAGCCGACTACACAGGGCTGGTGGATCCTTGACCTACGAGCAGTACTTC. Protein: CASSRLHRAGGSLTYEQYF.

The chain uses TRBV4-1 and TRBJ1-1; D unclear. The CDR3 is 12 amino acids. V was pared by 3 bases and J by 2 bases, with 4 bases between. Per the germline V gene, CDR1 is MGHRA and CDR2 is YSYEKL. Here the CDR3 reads CASSQDNTEAFF. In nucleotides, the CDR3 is TGCGCCAGCAGCCAGGACAACACTGAAGCTTTCTTT.

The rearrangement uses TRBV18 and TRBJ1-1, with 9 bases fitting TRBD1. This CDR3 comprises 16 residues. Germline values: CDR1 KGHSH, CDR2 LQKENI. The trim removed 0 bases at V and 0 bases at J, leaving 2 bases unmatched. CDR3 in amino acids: CASSPPGQGMNTEAFF. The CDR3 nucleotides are TGTGCCAGCTCACCACCGGGACAGGGAATGAACACTGAAGCTTTCTTT.

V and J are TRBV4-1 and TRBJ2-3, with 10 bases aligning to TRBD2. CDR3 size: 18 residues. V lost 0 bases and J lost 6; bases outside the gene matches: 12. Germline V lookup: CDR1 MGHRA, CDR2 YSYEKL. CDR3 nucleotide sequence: TGCGCCAGCAGCCAAGATCTAGTAGCGGGAGGCCTAGGGGATACGCAGTATTTT. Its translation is CASSQDLVAGGLGDTQYF.

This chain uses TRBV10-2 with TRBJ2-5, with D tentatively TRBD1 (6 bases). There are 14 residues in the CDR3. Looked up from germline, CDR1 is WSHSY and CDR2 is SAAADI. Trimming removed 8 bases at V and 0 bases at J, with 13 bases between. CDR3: CASGGDRNQETQYF. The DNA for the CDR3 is TGCGCCAGCGGGGGTGACAGGAACCAAGAGACCCAGTACTTC.

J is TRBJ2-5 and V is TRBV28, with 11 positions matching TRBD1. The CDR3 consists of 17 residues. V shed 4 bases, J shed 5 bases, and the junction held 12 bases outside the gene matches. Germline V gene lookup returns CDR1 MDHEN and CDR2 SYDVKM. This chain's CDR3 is CASSSHPGQGVGETQYF. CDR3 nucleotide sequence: TGTGCCAGCAGTTCACATCCGGGACAGGGGGTGGGGGAGACCCAGTACTTC.